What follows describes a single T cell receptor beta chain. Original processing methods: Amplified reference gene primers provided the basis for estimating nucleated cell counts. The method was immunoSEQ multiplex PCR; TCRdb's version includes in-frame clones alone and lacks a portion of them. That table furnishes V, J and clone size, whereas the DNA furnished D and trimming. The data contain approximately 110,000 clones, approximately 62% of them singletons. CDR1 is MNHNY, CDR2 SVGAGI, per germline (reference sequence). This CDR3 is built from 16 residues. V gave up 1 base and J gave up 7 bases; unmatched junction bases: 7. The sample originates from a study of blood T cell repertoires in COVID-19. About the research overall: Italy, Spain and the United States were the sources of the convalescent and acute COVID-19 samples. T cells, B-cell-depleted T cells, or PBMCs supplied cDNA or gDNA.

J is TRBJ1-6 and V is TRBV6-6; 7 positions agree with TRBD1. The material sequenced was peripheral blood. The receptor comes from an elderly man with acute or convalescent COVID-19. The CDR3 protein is CASSYFGGGGNSPLHF. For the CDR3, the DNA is TGTGCCAGCAGTTACTTTGGAGGGGGCGGGAATTCACCCCTCCACTTT.